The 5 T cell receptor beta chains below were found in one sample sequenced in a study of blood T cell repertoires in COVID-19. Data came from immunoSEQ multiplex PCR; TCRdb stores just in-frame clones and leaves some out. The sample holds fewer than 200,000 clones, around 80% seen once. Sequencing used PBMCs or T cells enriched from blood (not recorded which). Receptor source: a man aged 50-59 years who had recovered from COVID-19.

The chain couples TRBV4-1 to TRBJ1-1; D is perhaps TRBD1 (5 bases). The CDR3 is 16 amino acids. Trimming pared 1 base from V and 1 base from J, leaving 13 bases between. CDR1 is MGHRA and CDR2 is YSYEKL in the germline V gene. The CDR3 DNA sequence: TGCGCCAGCAGCCAAGTCTTAAGCAGGGAGAACACTGAAGCTTTCTTT. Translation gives CASSQVLSRENTEAFF.

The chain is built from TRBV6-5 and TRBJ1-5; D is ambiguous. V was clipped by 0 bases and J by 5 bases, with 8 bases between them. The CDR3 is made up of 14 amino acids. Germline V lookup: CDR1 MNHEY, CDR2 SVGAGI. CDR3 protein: CASSYSGNDQPQHF. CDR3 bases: TGTGCCAGCAGTTACTCCGGGAACGATCAGCCCCAGCATTTT.

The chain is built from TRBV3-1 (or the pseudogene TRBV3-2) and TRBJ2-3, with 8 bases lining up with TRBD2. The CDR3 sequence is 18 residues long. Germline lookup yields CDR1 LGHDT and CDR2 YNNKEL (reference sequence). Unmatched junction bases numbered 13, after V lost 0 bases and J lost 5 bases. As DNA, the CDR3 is TGTGCCAGCAGCCAAGAAATATTCGGCGGGGGGTTAGGAGATACGCAGTATTTT. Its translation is CASSQEIFGGGLGDTQYF.

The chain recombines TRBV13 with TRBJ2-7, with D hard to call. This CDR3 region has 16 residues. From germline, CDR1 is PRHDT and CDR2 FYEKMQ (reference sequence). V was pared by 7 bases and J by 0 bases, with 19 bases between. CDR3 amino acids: CASITRPHYSSYEQYF. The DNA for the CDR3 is TGTGCCAGCATCACTCGACCCCACTATAGCTCCTACGAGCAGTACTTC. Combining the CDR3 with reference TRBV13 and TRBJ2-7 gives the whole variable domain AAGVIQSPRHLIKEKRETATLKCYPIPRHDTVYWYQQGPGQDPQFLISFYEKMQSDKGSIPDRFSAQQFSDYHSELNMSSLELGDSALYFCASITRPHYSSYEQYFGPGTRLTVT.

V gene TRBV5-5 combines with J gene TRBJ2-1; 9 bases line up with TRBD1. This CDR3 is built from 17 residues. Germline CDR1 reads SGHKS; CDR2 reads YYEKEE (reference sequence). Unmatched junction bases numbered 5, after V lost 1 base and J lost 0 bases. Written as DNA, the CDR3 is TGTGCCAGCAGCTTGCTCGGACAGGGGAGCTCCTACAATGAGCAGTTCTTC. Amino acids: CASSLLGQGSSYNEQFF.